This entry describes one T cell receptor beta chain. The sample originates from a study of blood T cell repertoires in COVID-19. Study background: Both acute and convalescent COVID-19 samples were obtained from the United States, Italy and Spain. In each case, the material was cDNA or gDNA derived from T cells, B-cell-depleted T cells, or PBMCs.

Original processing methods: The authors estimated nucleated cell counts from reference gene primer amplification. Generated by immunoSEQ multiplex PCR, the TCRdb table keeps only in-frame clones and is missing some. V and J calls plus clone size are reproduced from that table; the DNA served to infer D and trimming. Of about 400,000 clones in the sample, more than 70% were seen once. The CDR3 loop spans 15 amino acids. CDR1 is MNHEY and CDR2 is SMNVEV in the germline V gene (reference sequence). The V end lost 6 bases, the J end lost 2 bases, and 15 bases lay between the germline ends. This chain joins TRBV27 and TRBJ2-3, with D possibly TRBD2 on 6 matching bases. The TCR was taken from a middle-aged man with acute or convalescent COVID-19. Sequencing was performed on peripheral blood. The CDR3 DNA reads as TGTGCCAGCAGGCCCAGACTAGTGATCACAGATACGCAGTATTTT. Amino acid sequence: CASRPRLVITDTQYF.